A single T cell receptor (beta chain) is shown here with its context. Its specificity is unknown. Through Arm-PCR of CDR3 regions and iRepertoire HTBI primers, TCR beta libraries were built. Per the study methods: Identification yielded 62 TRBV and about 15 TRBJ segments across samples. A single record per CDR3 protein comes from TCRdb applying MiXCR to the multiplex PCR reads. In this record, the V and J calls reflect TCRdb's handling and not the investigators' own analysis. This sample has around 450,000 distinct CDR3 sequences, with about 22% found just once. This record belongs to a study of regulatory T cells in long-lasting Graves disease. The germline V gene encodes CDR1 LNHNV and CDR2 YYDKDF (reference sequence). The CDR3 consists of 12 residues. Trimming cost V 0 bases and J 11 bases, with 8 bases left between them. Regarding the study as a whole: A limited number of samples was an acknowledged limitation. The analysis examined peripheral blood only and excluded thyroid tissue. Persistent disease preferred TRBV28, TRBJ1-2 and TRBJ2-5; new disease, TRBV20-1 and TRBJ2-1.

The time point was: persistent/refractory GD, antithyroid drugs over 5 years with positive TRAb. There was RNA extracted from PBMCs, and the TCR library was made from it. The sequence was obtained from a female donor with Graves disease. Sequenced here: peripheral blood mononuclear cells (PBMCs), sampled when the disease was refractory, from a patient treated with antithyroid drugs. This sequence joins TRBV15 and TRBJ1-5, with D uncertain. CDR3 loop: CATSRDRSAQHF. For the CDR3, the DNA is TGTGCCACCAGCAGAGACCGGTCGGCCCAGCATTTT.